This entry is about one TCR beta chain. Its matching antigen is unknown. TCRdb analysed the 5' RACE reads with MiXCR anew, one entry per CDR3 protein. Here the sample spans approximately 300,000 distinct CDR3 sequences, 8.2% being singletons. This CDR3 is 18 amino acids long. This entry belongs to a study of T-cell memory formation after mild COVID-19. At the level of the study: The two donors had largely donor-specific TCR clusters. Study findings and constraints: Later expanders leaned CD4+, whereas clones that contracted between day 15 and 85 were balanced CD4/CD8. Contracting clones localized mainly to CM and EM when CD4+ and mainly to EMRA when CD8+.

This chain links TRBV21-1 with TRBJ1-5; the table's D call of TRBD1 was not tested on the DNA. TRBV21-1 has pseudogene status. The TCR sequence derives from a man aged 18 to 30 who had mild COVID-19 (a few samples of this study predate the infection). Cell type and time point are not known. Sequencing input: PBMCs or a T cell subset sorted from them (not recorded which). CDR3 region: CASSKDPRGQYSNQPQHF. The CDR3 DNA is TGTGCCAGCAGCAAAGATCCCAGGGGGCAATATAGCAATCAGCCCCAGCATTTT.